This entry lists 21 T cell receptor beta chains sequenced from one sample in a study of cytomegalovirus exposure and HLA in healthy donors. The PCR employed 60 Vbeta primers together with 13 Jbeta primers. Here immunoSEQ multiplex PCR was the method, and the copy in TCRdb shows in-frame clones only, minus some. This sample has about 100,000 clones, with 76% found just once. What was sequenced was PBMCs. The receptors here all came from a man aged 35-49 years in good health and CMV-seronegative.

This clone appeared once. The chain uses TRBV7-8 and TRBJ1-5, with D possibly matching TRBD1 (6 bases). CDR1 SGHVS and CDR2 FQNEAQ come from the germline V gene. The CDR3 has 14 amino acids. Trimming took off 5 bases at V and 4 bases at J, with 12 bases between the two ends. The CDR3 loop is CASSPRGGNQPQHF. CDR3 nucleotides: TGTGCCAGCAGCCCGAGGGGGGGGAATCAGCCCCAGCATTTT.

The chain employs TRBV6-1 and TRBJ1-2; TRBD1 might be the D (6 bases). CDR1 MNHNS and CDR2 SASEGT come from the germline V gene. CDR3 size: 13 residues. Trimming shortened V by 10 bases and J by 2 bases, and 14 bases separated the two germline ends. DNA for the CDR3: TGTGCCACCCCTCTACAGGGAAACTATGGCTACACCTTC. This sequence encodes CATPLQGNYGYTF.

The chain recombines TRBV29-1 with TRBJ1-5; 8 bases are a match to TRBD1. The V gene's germline CDR1 is SQVTM and CDR2 ANQGSEA. The CDR3 has 15 residues. Trimming at V came to 4 bases and at J to 5 bases, leaving 10 bases not matched to a gene. CDR3 residues: CSVAQGGGRDQPQHF. CDR3 coding DNA: TGCAGCGTTGCACAGGGGGGGGGCAGGGATCAGCCCCAGCATTTT.

The chain links TRBV5-1 to TRBJ1-6; 9 bases agree with TRBD1. The CDR3 sequence is 15 residues long. The germline gives CDR1 SGHRS, CDR2 YFSETQ. V shed 4 bases, J shed 5 bases, and the junction held 4 bases outside the gene matches. The CDR3 reads CASSRTGDHNSPLHF. The CDR3 nucleotides are TGCGCCAGCAGCCGGACAGGGGATCATAATTCACCCCTCCACTTT.

J is TRBJ2-1 and V is TRBV2; no reliable D call. CDR3 length: 11 residues. CDR1 and CDR2 (germline): SNHLY, FYNNEI. Trimming stripped 7 bases from V and 5 bases from J, with 6 bases between. The CDR3 DNA reads TGTGCCAGCAACCGGGACAATGAGCAGTTCTTC. As protein: CASNRDNEQFF.

The rearrangement uses TRBV7-9 and TRBJ2-1; no clear D gene. The CDR3 has 15 residues. CDR1 and CDR2 (germline): SEHNR, FQNEAQ (reference sequence). Deletions cut 5 bases from V and 7 bases from J, with 18 bases between. The CDR3 DNA is TGTGCCAGCAGCCCACTAAAACCTGGGTGGAATGAGCAGTTCTTC. Its protein product is CASSPLKPGWNEQFF.

This clone was counted between two and nine times. The chain combines TRBV11-1 with TRBJ2-7; 9 positions agree with TRBD1. The V gene's germline CDR1 is SGHAT and CDR2 FQDESV (reference sequence). The CDR3 extends over 15 amino acids. V was clipped by 1 base and J by 5 bases; unmatched bases: 6. The CDR3 loop reads CASSLVGTGFNEQYV. The DNA for the CDR3 is TGTGCCAGCAGCTTAGTAGGGACAGGGTTCAACGAGCAGTACGTC.

This chain uses TRBV4-2 with TRBJ2-5; TRBD2 matches 12 bases. The V and J ends lost 4 bases and 0 bases, in that order; junction bases with no gene match: 3. The CDR3 consists of 16 residues. Germline CDR1 LGHNA, CDR2 YNFKEQ. CDR3 bases: TGTGCCAGCAGCCGGGGGACTAGCGGGCACCAAGAGACCCAGTACTTC. Its translation is CASSRGTSGHQETQYF.

This sequence joins TRBV19 and TRBJ2-2, with a possible D match to TRBD1 (7 bases). Germline V gene data show CDR1 as LNHDA and CDR2 as SQIVND (reference sequence). The CDR3 runs 14 residues. Trimming left V 4 bases short and J 3 bases short, with 9 bases between. CDR3 sequence: CASSSRGDTGELFF. The CDR3 DNA is TGTGCCAGTAGTAGCAGGGGGGACACCGGGGAGCTGTTTTTT.

The chain joins TRBV7-9 to TRBJ2-1; TRBD2 aligns across 8 bases. Germline CDR1 is SEHNR and CDR2 is FQNEAQ (reference sequence). Unmatched junction bases numbered 6, after V lost 0 bases and J lost 8 bases. This CDR3 contains 15 residues. The CDR3 sequence: CASSLAGGAWDEQFF. The CDR3 bases are TGTGCCAGCAGCTTAGCCGGGGGGGCTTGGGATGAGCAGTTCTTC.

V is TRBV4-2 and J is TRBJ2-1; 10 nucleotides line up with TRBD2. The germline gives CDR1 LGHNA, CDR2 YNFKEQ. The V and J ends lost 0 bases and 2 bases, in that order; junction bases with no gene match: 4. The CDR3 sequence is 17 residues long. In DNA, the CDR3 is TGTGCCAGCAGCCAAGATACGCTAGCGGGGGCCTACAATGAGCAGTTCTTC. Its translation is CASSQDTLAGAYNEQFF.

The chain recombines TRBV19 with TRBJ2-7; perhaps TRBD1 as D (6 bases). Trimming cost V 2 bases and J 0 bases, with 11 bases left between them. The CDR3 extends over 15 amino acids. Germline V gene lookup returns CDR1 LNHDA and CDR2 SQIVND (reference sequence). Here the CDR3 DNA reads TGTGCCAGTAGTATATCCCGGGACACCTCCTACGAGCAGTACGTC. Amino acid sequence: CASSISRDTSYEQYV.

The chain has TRBV7-9 and TRBJ2-1, with D unclear. The CDR3 sequence is 15 residues long. CDR1 is SEHNR and CDR2 is FQNEAQ in the germline V gene (reference sequence). The V and J ends lost 4 bases and 6 bases respectively, with 16 bases between them. The CDR3 spells CASSSYVRQVNEQFF. The CDR3 DNA sequence: TGTGCCAGCAGCTCGTACGTCAGACAAGTCAATGAGCAGTTCTTC.

The chain joins TRBV5-4 to TRBJ2-1, with D maybe TRBD2 (6 bases). This CDR3 has 16 amino acids. CDR1 and CDR2 (germline): SGHNT, YYREEE (reference sequence). The germline V and J ends were trimmed by 0 bases and 3 bases, with 13 bases remaining between them. The CDR3 spells CASSLGGGADYNEQFF. CDR3 in DNA: TGTGCCAGCAGCTTGGGAGGAGGGGCGGACTACAATGAGCAGTTCTTC.

This chain joins TRBV6-4 and TRBJ2-3; D perhaps matches TRBD2 (5 bases). The V gene's germline CDR1 is MRHNA and CDR2 SNTAGT. The V end was cut by 4 bases, the J end by 5 bases, with 13 bases between. The length of the CDR3 is 14 residues. The CDR3 nucleotides read TGTGCCAGCAGTGTAGAGGGCAGTGGAGATACGCAGTATTTT. This encodes CASSVEGSGDTQYF.

Details on this clone: Other DNA sequences from this sample encode an identical CDR3 as well. The gene calls are TRBV18 and TRBJ1-2, with 9 positions matching TRBD1. Germline-derived CDR1 and CDR2 are KGHSH and LQKENI. V trimming: 3 bases; J trimming: 2 bases; junction bases outside the gene matches: 1. The CDR3 spans 14 residues. CDR3 coding DNA: TGTGCCAGCTCACCCGGACAGGGGAACTATGGCTACACCTTC. Encoded protein: CASSPGQGNYGYTF.

The V and J genes are TRBV7-2 and TRBJ1-2, with D possibly being TRBD1 (6 bases). The CDR3 contains 15 residues. Per germline, CDR1 SGHTA and CDR2 FQGNSA. Trimming shortened V by 1 base and J by 8 bases, and 17 bases separated the two germline ends. CDR3 DNA sequence: TGTGCCAGCAGCTTAGGAGCAGGGGTTTTGGACGGCTACACCTTC. This codes for CASSLGAGVLDGYTF.

This chain connects TRBV10-3 to TRBJ1-2; 11 nucleotides match TRBD1. V lost 6 bases and J lost 6; bases outside the gene matches: 12. This CDR3 region has 16 residues. Germline lookup yields CDR1 ENHRY and CDR2 SYGVKD. In DNA, the CDR3 is TGTGCCATCAGCCTAAGGACAGGGGGCGCAACGGATGGCTACACCTTC. Protein sequence: CAISLRTGGATDGYTF.

The chain links TRBV2 to TRBJ2-3, with TRBD2 matching over 13 bases. The CDR3 has 15 residues. CDR1 is SNHLY, CDR2 FYNNEI, per germline. The junction had 2 bases not matched to a gene; V was cut back by 6 bases and J by 2 bases. CDR3 nucleotide sequence: TGTGCCAGCAGGGGACTAGCGGGGCTCACAGATACGCAGTATTTT. It translates to CASRGLAGLTDTQYF. Drawing the rest from reference TRBV2 and TRBJ2-3, the complete variable domain is EPEVTQTPSHQVTQMGQEVILRCVPISNHLYFYWYRQILGQKVEFLVSFYNNEISEKSEIFDDQFSVERPDGSNFTLKIRSTKLEDSAMYFCASRGLAGLTDTQYFGPGTRLTVL.

The chain has TRBV6-6 and TRBJ2-7; D is perhaps TRBD1 (6 bases). The germline V gene has CDR1 MNHNY and CDR2 SVGAGI (reference sequence). Trimming stripped 4 bases from V and 3 bases from J, with 16 bases between. This CDR3 is built from 15 residues. CDR3 in DNA: TGTGCCAGCAGTTTTCAGGGGAGTCTGGTCTACGAGCAGTACGTC. Amino acids: CASSFQGSLVYEQYV.

The gene calls are TRBV7-2 and TRBJ2-5; perhaps TRBD2 as D (7 bases). The V gene lost 4 bases and the J gene lost 3 bases, with 15 bases spanning the gap. CDR3 length: 15 residues. From germline, CDR1 is SGHTA and CDR2 FQGNSA. The CDR3 sequence is CASSYVGGREETQYF. The CDR3 DNA is TGTGCCAGCAGCTACGTCGGGGGGCGGGAAGAGACCCAGTACTTC.